At least ten counts were recorded for the clone carrying this TCR beta chain. What it binds is not known. The entry originates in a study of T cells in Graves' hyperthyroidism and ophthalmopathy. Study-level results: Ophthalmopathy and stable hyperthyroidism were separated by a 13 V-J model.

The germline gives CDR1 DFQATT, CDR2 SNEGSKA (reference sequence). The CDR3 covers 14 residues. The ends were cut back, 6 bases at V and 2 bases at J, with 16 bases in the middle. Reasons for excluding patients were uncontrolled infection, other autoimmune disease, pregnancy or lactation. Diagnoses were established using clinical symptoms, serum thyroxine and TRAb, thyroid ultrasound and orbital computed tomography. It was RNA transcripts that yielded the amplified TCR beta CDR3 regions. HTBI primers were employed in a first-round RT-PCR of the TCR CDR3. TCRdb processed the multiplex PCR reads anew with MiXCR; each CDR3 protein has one entry. This sample carries about 510,000 distinct CDR3 sequences, around 43% of them seen once, and the ten largest clones take about two fifths.

The sequence came from an adult woman with Graves' disease, either hyperthyroidism or ophthalmopathy (not recorded which). J is TRBJ2-5 and V is TRBV20-1; D is undetermined. Sample: peripheral blood or thyroid tissue (not recorded which). The CDR3 spells CSALLGWLQETQYF. The CDR3 DNA sequence: TGCAGTGCCCTTCTAGGCTGGCTTCAAGAGACCCAGTACTTC.